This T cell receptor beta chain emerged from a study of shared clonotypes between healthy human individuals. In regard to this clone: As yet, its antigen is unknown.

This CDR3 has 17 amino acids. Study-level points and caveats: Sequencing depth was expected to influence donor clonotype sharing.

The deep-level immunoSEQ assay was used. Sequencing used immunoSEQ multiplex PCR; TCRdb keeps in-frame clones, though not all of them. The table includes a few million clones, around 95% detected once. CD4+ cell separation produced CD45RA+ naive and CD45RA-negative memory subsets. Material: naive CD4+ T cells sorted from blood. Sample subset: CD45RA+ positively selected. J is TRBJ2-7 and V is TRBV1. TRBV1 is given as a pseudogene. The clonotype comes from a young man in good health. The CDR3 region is CTSSQDIERSDSYEQYF. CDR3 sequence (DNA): TGCACCAGCAGCCAAGATATCGAGAGATCAGATTCATACGAGCAGTACTTC.